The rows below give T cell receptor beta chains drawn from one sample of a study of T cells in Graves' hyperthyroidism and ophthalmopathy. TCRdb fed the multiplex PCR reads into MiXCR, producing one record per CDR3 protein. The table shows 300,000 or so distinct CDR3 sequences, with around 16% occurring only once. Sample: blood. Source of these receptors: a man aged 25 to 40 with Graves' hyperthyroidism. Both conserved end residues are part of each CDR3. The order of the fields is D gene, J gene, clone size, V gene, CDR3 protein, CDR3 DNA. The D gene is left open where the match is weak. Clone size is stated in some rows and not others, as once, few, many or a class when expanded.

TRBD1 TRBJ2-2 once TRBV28 CASSSGTGNFGELFF TGTGCCAGCAGTTCCGGGACAGGGAATTTCGGGGAGCTGTTTTTT
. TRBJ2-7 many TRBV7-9 CASSFRETSYEQYF TGTGCCAGCAGCTTTAGGGAGACTTCCTACGAGCAGTACTTC
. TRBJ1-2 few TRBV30 CAWSASGDGYTF TGTGCCTGGAGTGCGAGTGGGGATGGCTACACCTTC
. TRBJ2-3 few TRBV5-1 CASRINRDTTSTDTQYF TGCGCCAGCAGAATAAACCGGGACACAACTAGCACAGATACGCAGTATTTT
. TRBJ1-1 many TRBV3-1 CASSPFAIDSFMNTEAFF TGTGCCAGCAGCCCCTTCGCCATTGACAGCTTTATGAACACTGAAGCTTTCTTT
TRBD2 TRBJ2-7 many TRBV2 CASSEGERGPSYEQYF TGTGCCAGCAGTGAAGGAGAGCGGGGTCCCTCCTACGAGCAGTACTTC
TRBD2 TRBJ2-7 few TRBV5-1 CASSLGLEGYEQYF TGCGCCAGCAGCCTCGGACTAGAAGGGTACGAGCAGTACTTC
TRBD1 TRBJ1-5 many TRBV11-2 CASSLDRGTAQPQHF TGTGCCAGCAGCTTAGACAGGGGGACGGCTCAGCCCCAGCATTTT
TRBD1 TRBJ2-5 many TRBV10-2 CASRPGTGPTQTQYF TGCGCCAGCAGGCCCGGGACAGGACCAACCCAGACCCAGTACTTC
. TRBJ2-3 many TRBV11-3 CASSSWSTDTQYF TGTGCCAGCAGCTCCTGGAGCACAGATACGCAGTATTTT
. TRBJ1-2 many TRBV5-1 CASSSSPGARRHGYTF TGCGCCAGCAGCTCCTCGCCGGGGGCCAGGAGACACGGCTACACCTTC
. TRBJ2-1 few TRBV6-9 CASSFSTSGGNEQFF TGTGCCAGCAGTTTTTCCACCTCCGGGGGCAATGAGCAGTTCTTC
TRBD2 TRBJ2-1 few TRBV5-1 CASSLALAGGDEQFF TGCGCCAGCAGCTTGGCTCTAGCGGGAGGAGATGAGCAGTTCTTC
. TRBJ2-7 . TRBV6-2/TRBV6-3 CASADSSYEQYF TGTGCCAGTGCGGACAGTTCCTACGAGCAGTACTTC
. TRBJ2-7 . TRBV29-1 CSVVGVGDGSYEQYF TGCAGCGTTGTAGGTGTTGGGGACGGATCCTACGAGCAGTACTTC
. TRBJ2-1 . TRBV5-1 CASSSTNEQFF TGCGCCAGCAGCTCCACTAATGAGCAGTTCTTC
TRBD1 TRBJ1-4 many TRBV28 CASSPHRGGNEKLFF TGTGCCAGCAGTCCTCACAGGGGGGGGAATGAAAAACTGTTTTTT
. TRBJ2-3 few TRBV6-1 CASTAVPGDTQYF TGTGCCAGCACCGCTGTGCCGGGAGATACGCAGTATTTT
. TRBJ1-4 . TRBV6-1 CASSEAGTNREKLFF TGTGCCAGCAGTGAAGCGGGGACAAACAGAGAAAAACTGTTTTTT
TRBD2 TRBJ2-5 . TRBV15 CATMLHRAGASRYQETQYF TGTGCCACCATGCTTCACCGGGCGGGAGCGTCCCGATACCAAGAGACCCAGTACTTC
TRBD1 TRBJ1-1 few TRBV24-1 CATGTGHEAFF TGTGCCACGGGGACAGGGCATGAAGCTTTCTTT
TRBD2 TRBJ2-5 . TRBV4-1 CASSQDRAGGLETQYF TGCGCCAGCAGCCAGGATAGAGCGGGAGGGTTGGAGACCCAGTACTTC
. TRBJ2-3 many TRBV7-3 CASSLIHGTDTQYF TGTGCCAGCAGCTTAATACACGGCACAGATACGCAGTATTTT
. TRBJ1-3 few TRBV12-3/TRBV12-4 CASSLQGNTIYF TGTGCCAGCAGTCTACAGGGAAACACCATATATTTT
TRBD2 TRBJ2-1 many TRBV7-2 CASTHPGLAVMSEQFF TGTGCCAGCACTCATCCGGGACTAGCGGTGATGAGTGAGCAGTTCTTC